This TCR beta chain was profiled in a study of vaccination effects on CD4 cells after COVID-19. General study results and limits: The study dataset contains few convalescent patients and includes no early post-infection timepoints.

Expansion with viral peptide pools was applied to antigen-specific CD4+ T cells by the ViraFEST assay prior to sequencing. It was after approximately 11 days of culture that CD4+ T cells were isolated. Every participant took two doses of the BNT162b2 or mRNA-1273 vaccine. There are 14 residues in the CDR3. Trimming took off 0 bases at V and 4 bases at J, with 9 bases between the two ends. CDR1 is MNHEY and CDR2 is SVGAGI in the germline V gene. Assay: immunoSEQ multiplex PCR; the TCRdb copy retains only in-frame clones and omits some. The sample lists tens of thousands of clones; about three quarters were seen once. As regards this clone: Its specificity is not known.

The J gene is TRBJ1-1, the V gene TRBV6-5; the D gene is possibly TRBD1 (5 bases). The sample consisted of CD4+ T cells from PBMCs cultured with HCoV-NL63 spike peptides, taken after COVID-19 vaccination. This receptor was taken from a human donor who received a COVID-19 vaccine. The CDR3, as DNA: TGTGCCAGCAGTTACTCGAGGGACGCCACTGAAGCTTTCTTT. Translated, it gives CASSYSRDATEAFF.